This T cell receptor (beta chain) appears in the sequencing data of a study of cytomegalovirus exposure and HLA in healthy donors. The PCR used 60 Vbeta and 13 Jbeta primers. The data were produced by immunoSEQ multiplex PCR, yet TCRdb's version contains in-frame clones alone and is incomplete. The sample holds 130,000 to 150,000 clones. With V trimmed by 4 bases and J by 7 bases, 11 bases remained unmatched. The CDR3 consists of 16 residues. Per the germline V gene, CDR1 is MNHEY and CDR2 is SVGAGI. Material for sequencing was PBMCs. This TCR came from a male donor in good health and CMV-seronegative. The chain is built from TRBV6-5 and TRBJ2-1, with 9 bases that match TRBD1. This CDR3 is CASSSLGQGYWNEQFF. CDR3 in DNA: TGTGCCAGCAGTTCCCTAGGACAGGGGTATTGGAATGAGCAGTTCTTC.